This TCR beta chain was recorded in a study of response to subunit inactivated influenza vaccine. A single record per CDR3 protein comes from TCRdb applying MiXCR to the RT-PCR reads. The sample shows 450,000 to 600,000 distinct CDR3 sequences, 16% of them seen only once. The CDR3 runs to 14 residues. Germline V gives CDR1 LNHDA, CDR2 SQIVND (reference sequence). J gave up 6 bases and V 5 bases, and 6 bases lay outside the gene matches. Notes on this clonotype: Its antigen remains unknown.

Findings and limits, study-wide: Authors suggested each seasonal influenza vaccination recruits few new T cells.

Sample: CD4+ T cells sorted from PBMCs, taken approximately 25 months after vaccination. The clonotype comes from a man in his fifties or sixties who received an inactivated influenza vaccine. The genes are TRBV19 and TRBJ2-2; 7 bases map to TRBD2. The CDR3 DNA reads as TGTGCCAGTAGTCCTCGGGCGGGAGCCGGGGAGCTGTTTTTT. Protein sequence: CASSPRAGAGELFF.